These 21 T cell receptor beta chains were all obtained from the same sample, sequenced in a study of blood T cell repertoires in COVID-19. Using immunoSEQ multiplex PCR, the repertoire was profiled, and TCRdb retains in-frame clones only, with some absent. The table lists some 250,000 clones, more than 70% of them singletons. The sequenced sample was peripheral blood. The receptors shown here come from a man aged 35 to 55 with active or convalescent COVID-19.

The V call is TRBV7-2, the J call TRBJ1-1; the D is unclear. From germline, CDR1 is SGHTA and CDR2 FQGNSA. V lost 4 bases and J 2 bases, leaving 11 bases between the germline ends. CDR3 length: 14 residues. DNA of the CDR3: TGTGCCAGCAGCTCAAACGTCTATAACACTGAAGCTTTCTTT. As protein: CASSSNVYNTEAFF.

This chain links TRBV24-1 with TRBJ2-1, with TRBD2 identical over 13 bases. Trimming cost V 10 bases and J 8 bases; bases outside gene matches: 13. Germline values: CDR1 KGHDR, CDR2 SFDVKD. CDR3 length: 16 amino acids. This CDR3 is CATSQWTSGSRDEQFF. CDR3 bases: TGTGCCACGAGCCAATGGACTAGCGGGAGTAGGGATGAGCAGTTCTTC.

The chain carries TRBV9 and TRBJ1-2, with TRBD1 matching 8 bases. Germline CDR1 reads SGDLS; CDR2 reads YYNGEE. The CDR3 totals 13 residues. V lost 5 bases and J lost 6; bases outside the gene matches: 6. This chain's CDR3 is CASRDREVDGYTF. CDR3 sequence (DNA): TGTGCCAGCAGGGACAGGGAGGTGGATGGCTACACCTTC.

This clone was observed a handful of times. This chain joins TRBV6-5 and TRBJ2-5; D perhaps matches TRBD1 (6 bases). Trimming removed 5 bases from V and 3 bases from J, with 13 bases in between. This CDR3 has 14 amino acids. Germline V gives CDR1 MNHEY, CDR2 SVGAGI. The CDR3 protein is CASSPVTGKETQYF. In DNA form, the CDR3 reads TGTGCCAGCAGTCCAGTGACAGGAAAAGAGACCCAGTACTTC.

V and J are TRBV3-1 (or the pseudogene TRBV3-2) and TRBJ1-1; D unresolved. The V and J ends lost 4 bases and 8 bases respectively, with 11 bases between them. The CDR3 has 12 amino acids. Germline-derived CDR1 and CDR2 are LGHDT and YNNKEL (reference sequence). CDR3 nucleotides: TGTGCCAGCAGCCCTTACAACGAAGAAGCTTTCTTT. Amino acids: CASSPYNEEAFF.

In this sample, this clone turned up once. V usage is TRBV21-1 and J usage is TRBJ2-7; TRBD1, the table's D call, was not compared with the DNA. TRBV21-1 is termed a pseudogene. This CDR3 spans 14 amino acids. The CDR3 here is CASSFRTGNYEQYF. For the CDR3, the DNA is TGTGCCAGCAGCTTCCGGACAGGAAACTACGAGCAGTACTTC.

The V call is TRBV30, the J call TRBJ1-3; D is unresolved. There are 12 residues in the CDR3. Trimming stripped 3 bases from V and 8 bases from J, with 11 bases between. Germline CDR1 is GTSNPN and CDR2 is SVGIG (reference sequence). The CDR3 loop is CAWRSSGDTIYF. In DNA form, the CDR3 reads TGTGCCTGGAGAAGTAGTGGTGACACCATATATTTT.

A remark on this clone: One end of the junction does not line up with germline, which may come from a read error. CDR3 sequence (DNA): TGTGCCAGCCGTGATCGGAGCTCTGGGGCCAACGTCCTGACTTTC. Translated, it gives CASRDRSSGANVLTF. V and J are TRBV2 and TRBJ2-6, with D uncertain. The germline gives CDR1 SNHLY, CDR2 FYNNEI. The CDR3 is 15 amino acids.

The gene calls are TRBV6-6 and TRBJ1-2; perhaps TRBD1 as D (6 bases). This CDR3 has 13 residues. V lost 2 bases and J 8 bases, leaving 12 bases between the germline ends. CDR1 is MNHNY and CDR2 is SVGAGI in the germline V gene (reference sequence). The CDR3 region has the DNA TGTGCCAGCAGTTACGCAGGGGTGGAGGGCTACACCTTC. Amino acids: CASSYAGVEGYTF.

V and J are TRBV29-1 and TRBJ2-3, with a weak D call TRBD2 (6 bases). Trimming removed 6 bases at V and 0 bases at J, with 16 bases between. The CDR3 spans 15 residues. Germline V gives CDR1 SQVTM, CDR2 ANQGSEA. CDR3 nucleotides: TGCAGCGTCTCCCGGGGGACGGCAAGCACAGATACGCAGTATTTT. Translating it yields CSVSRGTASTDTQYF.

The chain carries TRBV7-8 and TRBJ2-7, with 7 bases fitting TRBD1. CDR3 size: 15 residues. Germline V gives CDR1 SGHVS, CDR2 FQNEAQ. J gave up 1 base and V 3 bases, and 6 bases lay outside the gene matches. CDR3 sequence (DNA): TGTGCCAGCAGCTTCGGACAGGACGTATCCTACGAGCAGTACTTC. Translated: CASSFGQDVSYEQYF.

The V and J genes are TRBV12-3 or TRBV12-4 and TRBJ2-7; the D gene is possibly TRBD2 (6 bases). The CDR3 contains 12 residues. V lost 8 bases to trimming and J lost 2 bases, with 10 bases between them. The CDR3 protein is CASAGLPYEQYF. The CDR3 DNA sequence: TGTGCCAGCGCCGGACTACCCTACGAGCAGTACTTC.

The V call is TRBV7-2, the J call TRBJ2-3; D perhaps matches TRBD1 (6 bases). The CDR3 consists of 14 residues. Germline CDR1 is SGHTA and CDR2 is FQGNSA. Trimming removed 4 bases at V and 10 bases at J, with 18 bases between. The CDR3 region is CASSSRTGFPAQYF. The DNA of the CDR3 is TGTGCCAGCAGCTCCCGAACAGGGTTTCCTGCGCAGTATTTT.

The V gene is TRBV6-5, the J gene TRBJ2-7; D gene unclear. Trimming cost V 4 bases and J 1 base, with 14 bases left between them. CDR1 and CDR2 (germline): MNHEY, SVGAGI. The CDR3 loop spans 15 amino acids. CDR3 nucleotides: TGTGCCAGCAGTTTGGCGGCCAAGGCATCCTACGAGCAGTACTTC. It translates to CASSLAAKASYEQYF.

The chain combines TRBV7-3 with TRBJ2-7; 11 nucleotides agree with TRBD1. CDR1 is SGHTA and CDR2 is FQGTGA in the germline V gene. The CDR3 is 17 amino acids. V lost 2 bases to trimming and J lost 4 bases; unmatched junction nucleotides: 10. The CDR3 protein is CASSLGPGTGGEYEQYF. Here the CDR3 DNA reads TGTGCCAGCAGCTTAGGCCCCGGGACAGGGGGGGAGTACGAGCAGTACTTC. The entire variable domain, with the rest obtained from reference TRBV7-3 and TRBJ2-7, is as follows: GAGVSQTPSNKVTEKGKYVELRCDPISGHTALYWYRQSLGQGPEFLIYFQGTGAADDSGLPNDRFFAVRPEGSVSTLKIQRTERGDSAVYLCASSLGPGTGGEYEQYFGPGTRLTVT.

The chain recombines TRBV19 with TRBJ1-1, with D possibly TRBD1 on 5 matching bases. The ends were cut back, 1 base at V and 3 bases at J, with 12 bases in the middle. Germline values: CDR1 LNHDA, CDR2 SQIVND (reference sequence). The CDR3 runs 15 residues. CDR3 protein: CASSIGNSRDTEAFF. In DNA form, the CDR3 reads TGTGCCAGTAGTATAGGCAACAGCAGGGACACTGAAGCTTTCTTT.

V gene TRBV7-9 combines with J gene TRBJ1-1, with D maybe TRBD1 (5 bases). Trimming stripped 5 bases from V and 7 bases from J, with 20 bases between. The germline V gene has CDR1 SEHNR and CDR2 FQNEAQ (reference sequence). The CDR3 is made up of 15 amino acids. CDR3 DNA: TGTGCCAGCAGCGTTAGGCCGGGGGGACTGAATGAAGCTTTCTTT. Its protein is CASSVRPGGLNEAFF.

The chain combines TRBV19 with TRBJ2-4; D is perhaps TRBD1 (6 bases). Germline CDR1 LNHDA, CDR2 SQIVND (reference sequence). Between the trimmed V and J ends, which lost 5 bases and 1 base, there was a span of 12 bases. CDR3 length: 15 amino acids. CDR3 protein: CASSEVGAAKNIQYF. The CDR3 region has the DNA TGTGCCAGTAGTGAGGTGGGGGCCGCCAAAAACATTCAGTACTTC.

The chain couples TRBV28 to TRBJ2-5, with D maybe TRBD2 (6 bases). Deletions cut 3 bases from V and 2 bases from J, with 10 bases between. CDR1 MDHEN and CDR2 SYDVKM come from the germline V gene. This CDR3 has 14 amino acids. CDR3 nucleotides: TGTGCCAGCAGTTTGACTAGTTTACAAGAGACCCAGTACTTC. This encodes CASSLTSLQETQYF.

The V call is TRBV3-1 (or the pseudogene TRBV3-2), the J call TRBJ2-1; D unresolved. Trimming removed 0 bases at V and 6 bases at J, with 6 bases between. Germline-derived CDR1 and CDR2 are LGHDT and YNNKEL (reference sequence). CDR3 length: 13 amino acids. CDR3 nucleotides: TGTGCCAGCAGCCAAGAATCGAGCAATGAGCAGTTCTTC. It encodes CASSQESSNEQFF.

CDR3 DNA sequence: TGTGCCAGCAGTGAAGAGGGGACTAGCGGTACAATCTTCTTC. This translates into CASSEEGTSGTIFF. The chain couples TRBV2 to TRBJ2-1; TRBD2 matches at 11 bases. Germline values: CDR1 SNHLY, CDR2 FYNNEI. Trimming took 1 base from V and 16 from J; bases not matched to a gene: 9. The CDR3 is 14 amino acids.